A single T cell receptor (beta chain) is shown here with its context. The data derive from a study of blood T cell repertoires in COVID-19. Study-level background: Samples came from the United States, Italy and Spain, spanning acute and convalescent COVID-19.

In the source study's methods: Estimation of nucleated cell counts relied on the amplification of reference gene primers. TCRdb's table, derived via immunoSEQ multiplex PCR, lists solely in-frame clones and lacks some. V, J and clone size reflect that table, while D and trimming were determined from the DNA. The table includes around 250,000 clones, 75% to 90% detected once. Grouping used clinical history reported by participants in a survey and questionnaire. The CDR3 has 16 amino acids. The V and J ends lost 4 bases and 4 bases, in that order; junction bases with no gene match: 10. Germline CDR1 and CDR2: MNHEY and SVGEGT.

This TCR derives from a woman between 25 and 40 years old with acute COVID-19. This sequence joins TRBV6-2 or TRBV6-3 and TRBJ2-1, with 7 bases fitting TRBD2. The specimen sequenced was PBMCs or T cells enriched from blood (not recorded which). The CDR3 DNA reads as TGTGCCAGCAGTTTAGAAGGGGACTACATTTACAATGAGCAGTTCTTC. It encodes CASSLEGDYIYNEQFF.